The 8 T cell receptor beta chains below were found in one sample sequenced in a study of shared clonotypes between healthy human individuals. Assay: immunoSEQ multiplex PCR; the TCRdb copy retains only in-frame clones and omits some. The data contain over a million clones, roughly 97% of them singletons. The specimen sequenced was naive CD4+ T cells sorted from blood. Subset described: CD45RA+ positively selected. Receptor source: a man aged 30-40 years in good health.

This sequence joins TRBV2 and TRBJ1-1; possible D gene TRBD1, 5 bases. V was clipped by 9 bases and J by 0 bases, with 11 bases between them. The CDR3 is 13 residues long. The germline V gene encodes CDR1 SNHLY and CDR2 FYNNEI. The CDR3 DNA sequence: TGTGCCAGGCCGTGGGGGTTGAACACTGAAGCTTTCTTT. It yields the protein CARPWGLNTEAFF. Full variable domain (outside the CDR3, taken from reference TRBV2 and TRBJ1-1): EPEVTQTPSHQVTQMGQEVILRCVPISNHLYFYWYRQILGQKVEFLVSFYNNEISEKSEIFDDQFSVERPDGSNFTLKIRSTKLEDSAMYFCARPWGLNTEAFFGQGTRLTVV.

This clone was picked up a small number of times. The chain uses TRBV27 and TRBJ2-1; 8 bases align to TRBD2. The CDR3 is 16 amino acids. Germline V gene data show CDR1 as MNHEY and CDR2 as SMNVEV (reference sequence). V was clipped by 7 bases and J by 0 bases; unmatched bases: 8. CDR3 nucleotide sequence: TGTGCCAGCATTCCACTAGCGGCGAGCTCCTACAATGAGCAGTTCTTC. This codes for CASIPLAASSYNEQFF.

The chain links TRBV19 to TRBJ2-7, with a possible D match to TRBD2 (6 bases). The CDR3 spans 13 residues. Between the trimmed V and J ends, which lost 6 bases and 5 bases, there was a span of 14 bases. Germline assignment: CDR1 LNHDA and CDR2 SQIVND (reference sequence). CDR3: CASRGPGADEQYF. CDR3 DNA: TGTGCCAGTAGAGGACCGGGAGCGGACGAGCAGTACTTC.

The V gene is TRBV29-1, the J gene TRBJ1-1; maybe TRBD1 (5 bases). The germline V and J ends were trimmed by 3 bases and 1 base, with 12 bases remaining between them. Germline lookup yields CDR1 SQVTM and CDR2 ANQGSEA. The CDR3 loop spans 14 amino acids. In DNA, the CDR3 is TGCAGCGTTGACCCAAGGGGCCGGAACACTGAAGCTTTCTTT. Protein product: CSVDPRGRNTEAFF.

This chain connects TRBV30 to TRBJ2-1, with 10 bases aligning to TRBD2. Unmatched junction bases numbered 4, after V lost 4 bases and J lost 4 bases. The CDR3 length is 14 residues. Germline values: CDR1 GTSNPN, CDR2 SVGIG (reference sequence). CDR3 in DNA: TGTGCCTGGAACGGAGCGGGAGGGTACAATGAGCAGTTCTTC. As protein: CAWNGAGGYNEQFF.

The chain employs TRBV15 and TRBJ1-2, with a weak D call TRBD1 (5 bases). Germline CDR1 LNHNV, CDR2 YYDKDF (reference sequence). This CDR3 spans 13 amino acids. Deletions cut 0 bases from V and 10 bases from J, with 12 bases between. The CDR3 loop reads CATSREGLRDYTF. The DNA for the CDR3 is TGTGCCACCAGCAGAGAGGGACTGAGGGACTACACCTTC.

The chain combines TRBV5-1 with TRBJ2-3, with D perhaps TRBD2 (6 bases). There are 18 residues in the CDR3. Trimming took off 1 base at V and 4 bases at J, with 22 bases between the two ends. Germline CDR1 reads SGHRS; CDR2 reads YFSETQ. The CDR3 bases are TGCGCCAGCAGCTTGAAGGGCGTCGGAACGGGAGCCCCAGATACGCAGTATTTT. It translates to CASSLKGVGTGAPDTQYF.

This clone appeared a single time. This rearrangement joins TRBV6-5 to TRBJ2-7; TRBD2 matches at 11 bases. Germline lookup yields CDR1 MNHEY and CDR2 SVGAGI. V was pared by 6 bases and J by 3 bases, with 7 bases of the junction left unmatched. The CDR3 is 15 amino acids. As DNA, the CDR3 is TGTGCCAGCAGCCCCCGACTAGCGGGACTCTACGAGCAGTACTTC. It specifies CASSPRLAGLYEQYF.